This entry describes one TCR beta chain. Its matching antigen is unknown. A second PCR, run for roughly 7 to 12 cycles, used a sample-barcoded 5' primer plus a J-beta primer mix. MiXCR, run by TCRdb on the 5' RACE reads, gives a single entry per CDR3 protein. The sample has roughly 680,000 distinct CDR3 sequences; 20% to 25% are singletons. Trimming cost V 3 bases and J 8 bases, with 13 bases left between them. The germline V gene encodes CDR1 LGHDT and CDR2 YNNKEL (reference sequence). The CDR3 sequence is 14 residues long. Each sample yielded at least 5 micrograms of PBMC total RNA. These data belong to a study of blood T cells in healthy people across ages. Points from the study as a whole: Total diversity from one million sequenced T cells was likely underestimated.

Sequencing was carried out using blood. The receptor was isolated from a man aged 70 or older in good health. The chain uses TRBV3-1 and TRBJ1-4, with a possible D match to TRBD1 (5 bases). The DNA for the CDR3 is TGTGCCAGCAGCCAGAAGGCGAGGGGAGAAAAACTGTTTTTT. Amino acids: CASSQKARGEKLFF.